This T cell receptor (beta chain) was profiled in a study of regulatory T cells in long-lasting Graves disease. Whole-study findings and limits: Whereas about 870 public clonotypes were shared by new patients, persistent patients shared more, at about 2,500.

Germline V gives CDR1 MGHRA, CDR2 YSYEKL. The CDR3 covers 15 residues. The V end lost 1 base, the J end lost 6 bases, and 12 bases lay between the germline ends. Researchers made TCR beta libraries by using iRepertoire HTBI primers and running Arm-PCR on CDR3 regions. TCRdb ran MiXCR on the multiplex PCR reads and lists one entry per CDR3 protein. The table shows 450,000 or so distinct CDR3 sequences, with about 22% occurring only once. Time point reported: persistent/refractory GD, antithyroid drugs over 5 years with positive TRAb. Extracted PBMC RNA gave rise to the TCR library. In this sample, this clonotype turned up many times. As yet, its antigen is unknown.

This specimen was peripheral blood mononuclear cells (PBMCs), taken when the disease was refractory, from a patient treated with antithyroid drugs. This TCR came from a female donor with Graves disease. The V and J genes are TRBV4-1 and TRBJ1-4; a possible D gene is TRBD1 (5 bases). The CDR3 loop reads CASSQGSGTDEKLFF. CDR3 coding DNA: TGCGCCAGCAGCCAAGGTTCAGGGACGGATGAAAAACTGTTTTTT.